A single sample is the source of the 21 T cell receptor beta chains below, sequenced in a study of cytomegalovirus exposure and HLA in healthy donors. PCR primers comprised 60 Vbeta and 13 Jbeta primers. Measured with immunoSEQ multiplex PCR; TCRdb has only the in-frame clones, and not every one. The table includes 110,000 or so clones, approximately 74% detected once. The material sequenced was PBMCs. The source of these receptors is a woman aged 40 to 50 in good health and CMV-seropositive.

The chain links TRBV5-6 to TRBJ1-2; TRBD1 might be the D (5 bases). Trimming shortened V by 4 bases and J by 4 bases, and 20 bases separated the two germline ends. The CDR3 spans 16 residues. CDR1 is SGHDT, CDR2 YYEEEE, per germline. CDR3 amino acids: CASSPGGRGWGYGYTF. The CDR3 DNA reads TGTGCCAGCAGCCCGGGAGGGAGGGGATGGGGCTATGGCTACACCTTC.

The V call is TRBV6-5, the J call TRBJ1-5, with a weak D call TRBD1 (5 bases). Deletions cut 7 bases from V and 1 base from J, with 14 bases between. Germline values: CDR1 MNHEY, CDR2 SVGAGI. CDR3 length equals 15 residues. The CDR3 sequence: CASKRKRDSNQPQHF. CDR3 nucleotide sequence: TGTGCCAGCAAGCGTAAGCGGGACAGCAATCAGCCCCAGCATTTT.

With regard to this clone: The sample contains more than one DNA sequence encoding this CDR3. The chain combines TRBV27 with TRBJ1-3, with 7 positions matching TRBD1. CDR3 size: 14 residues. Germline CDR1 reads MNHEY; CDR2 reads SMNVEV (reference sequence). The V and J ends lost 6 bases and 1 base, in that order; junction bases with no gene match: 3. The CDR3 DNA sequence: TGTGCCAGCAGCCTGACAGGGTCTGGAAACACCATATATTTT. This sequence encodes CASSLTGSGNTIYF.

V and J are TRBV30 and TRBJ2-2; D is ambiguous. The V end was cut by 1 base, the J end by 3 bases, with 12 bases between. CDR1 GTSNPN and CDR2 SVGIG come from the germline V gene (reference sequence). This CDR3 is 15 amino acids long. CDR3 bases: TGTGCCTGGAGTGGAGCTTTCCGGGACACCGGGGAGCTGTTTTTT. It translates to CAWSGAFRDTGELFF. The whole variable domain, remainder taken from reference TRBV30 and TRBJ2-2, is SQTIHQWPATLVQPVGSPLSLECTVEGTSNPNLYWYRQAAGRGLQLLFYSVGIGQISSEVPQNLSASRPQDRQFILSSKKLLLSDSGFYLCAWSGAFRDTGELFFGEGSRLTVL.

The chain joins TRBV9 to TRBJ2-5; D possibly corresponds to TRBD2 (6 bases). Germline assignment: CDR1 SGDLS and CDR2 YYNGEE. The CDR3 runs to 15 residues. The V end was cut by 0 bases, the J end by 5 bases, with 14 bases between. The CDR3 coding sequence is TGTGCCAGCAGCGTAGGCCGGGAGTTTTGGGAGACCCAGTACTTC. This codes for CASSVGREFWETQYF.

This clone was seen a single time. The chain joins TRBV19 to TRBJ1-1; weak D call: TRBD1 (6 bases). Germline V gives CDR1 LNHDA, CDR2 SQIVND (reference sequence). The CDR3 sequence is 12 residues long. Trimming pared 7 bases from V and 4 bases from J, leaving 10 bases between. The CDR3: CASNVQGTEAFF. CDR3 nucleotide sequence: TGTGCCAGTAACGTACAGGGCACTGAAGCTTTCTTT. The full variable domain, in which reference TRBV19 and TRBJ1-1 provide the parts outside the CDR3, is DGGITQSPKYLFRKEGQNVTLSCEQNLNHDAMYWYRQDPGQGLRLIYYSQIVNDFQKGDIAEGYSVSREKKESFPLTVTSAQKNPTAFYLCASNVQGTEAFFGQGTRLTVV.

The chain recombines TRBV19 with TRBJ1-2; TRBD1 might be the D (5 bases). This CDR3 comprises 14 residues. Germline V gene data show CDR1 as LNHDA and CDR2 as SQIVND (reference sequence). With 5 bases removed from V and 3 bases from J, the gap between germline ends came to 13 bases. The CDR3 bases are TGTGCCAGTAGTTTTTCAGGGATCTACTATGGCTACACCTTC. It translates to CASSFSGIYYGYTF.

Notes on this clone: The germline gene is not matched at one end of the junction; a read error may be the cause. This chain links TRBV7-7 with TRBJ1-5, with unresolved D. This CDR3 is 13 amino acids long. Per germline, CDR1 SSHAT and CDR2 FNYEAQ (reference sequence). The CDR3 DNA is TGTGCTAGCAGCTTAGCCCCTAATCAGCCCCAGCATTTT. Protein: CASSLAPNQPQHF.

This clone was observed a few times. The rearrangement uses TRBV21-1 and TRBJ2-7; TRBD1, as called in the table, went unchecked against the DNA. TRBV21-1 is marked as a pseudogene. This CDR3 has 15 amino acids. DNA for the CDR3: TGTGCCAGCAGCACGTTAACACATCGCTCCTACGAGCAGTACTTC. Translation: CASSTLTHRSYEQYF.

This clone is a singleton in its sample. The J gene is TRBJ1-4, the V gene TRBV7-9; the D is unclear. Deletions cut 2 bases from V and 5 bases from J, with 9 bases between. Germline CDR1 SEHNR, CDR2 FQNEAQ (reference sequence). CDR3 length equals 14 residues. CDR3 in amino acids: CASSLQVGNEKLFF. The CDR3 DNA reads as TGTGCCAGCAGCTTACAGGTTGGGAATGAAAAACTGTTTTTT.

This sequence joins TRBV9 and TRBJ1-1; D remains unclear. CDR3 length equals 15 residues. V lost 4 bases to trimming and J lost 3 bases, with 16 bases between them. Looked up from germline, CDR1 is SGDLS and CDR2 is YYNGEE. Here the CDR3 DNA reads TGTGCCAGCAGCTTTATACAGAACTCCGACACTGAAGCTTTCTTT. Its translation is CASSFIQNSDTEAFF.

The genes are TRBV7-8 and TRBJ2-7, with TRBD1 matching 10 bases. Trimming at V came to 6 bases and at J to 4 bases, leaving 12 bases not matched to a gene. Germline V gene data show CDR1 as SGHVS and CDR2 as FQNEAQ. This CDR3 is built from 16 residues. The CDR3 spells CASRVWGDRGYYEQYF. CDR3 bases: TGTGCCAGCAGGGTTTGGGGGGACAGGGGTTATTACGAGCAGTACTTC.

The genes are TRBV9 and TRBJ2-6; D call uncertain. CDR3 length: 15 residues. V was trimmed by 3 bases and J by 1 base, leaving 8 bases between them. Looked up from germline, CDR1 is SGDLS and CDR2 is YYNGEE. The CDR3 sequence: CASSAHLSGANVLTF. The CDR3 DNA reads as TGTGCCAGCAGCGCCCACCTATCTGGGGCCAACGTCCTGACTTTC.

The CDR3 is CASSLTGSSYNEQFF. The DNA for the CDR3 is TGTGCCAGCAGCCTCACCGGGAGCTCCTACAATGAGCAGTTCTTC. The chain is built from TRBV7-2 and TRBJ2-1, with D perhaps TRBD2 (6 bases). V dropped 5 bases and J dropped 0 bases, with 11 bases sitting between them. Germline V CDR1 and CDR2: SGHTA, FQGNSA. This CDR3 is built from 15 residues.

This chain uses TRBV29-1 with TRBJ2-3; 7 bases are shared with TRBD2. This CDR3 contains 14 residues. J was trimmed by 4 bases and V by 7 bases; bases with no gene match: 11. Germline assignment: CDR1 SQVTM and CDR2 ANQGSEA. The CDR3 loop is CSGRGGSWADTQYF. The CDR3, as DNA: TGCAGCGGACGTGGCGGGAGTTGGGCAGATACGCAGTATTTT.

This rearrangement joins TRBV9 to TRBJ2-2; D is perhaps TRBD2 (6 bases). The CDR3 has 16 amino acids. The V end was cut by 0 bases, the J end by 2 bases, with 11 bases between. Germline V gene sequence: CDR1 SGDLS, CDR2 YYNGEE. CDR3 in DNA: TGTGCCAGCAGCGTAGGAGGCGGGATCAACACCGGGGAGCTGTTTTTT. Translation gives CASSVGGGINTGELFF.

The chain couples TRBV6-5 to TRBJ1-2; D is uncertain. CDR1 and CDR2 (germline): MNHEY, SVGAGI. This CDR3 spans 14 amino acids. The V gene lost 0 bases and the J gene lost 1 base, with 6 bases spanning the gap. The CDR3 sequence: CASSYSGGNYGYTF. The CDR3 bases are TGTGCCAGCAGTTACTCAGGCGGTAACTATGGCTACACCTTC.

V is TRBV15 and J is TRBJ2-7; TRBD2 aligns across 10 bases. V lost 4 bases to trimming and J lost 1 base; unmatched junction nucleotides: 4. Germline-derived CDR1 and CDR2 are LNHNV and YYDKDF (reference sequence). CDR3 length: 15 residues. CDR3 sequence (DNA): TGTGCCACCAGCATCGGAGCGGGAGGGTCCTACGAGCAGTACTTC. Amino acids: CATSIGAGGSYEQYF.

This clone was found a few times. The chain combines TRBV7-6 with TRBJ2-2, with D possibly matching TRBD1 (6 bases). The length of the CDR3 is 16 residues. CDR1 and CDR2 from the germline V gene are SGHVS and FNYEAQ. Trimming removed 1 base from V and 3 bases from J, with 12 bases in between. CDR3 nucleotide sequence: TGTGCCAGCAGCTTAGGGACAGAGCTTTACACCGGGGAGCTGTTTTTT. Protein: CASSLGTELYTGELFF. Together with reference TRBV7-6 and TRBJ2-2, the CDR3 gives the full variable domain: GAGVSQSPRYKVTKRGQDVALRCDPISGHVSLYWYRQALGQGPEFLTYFNYEAQQDKSGLPNDRFSAERPEGSISTLTIQRTEQRDSAMYRCASSLGTELYTGELFFGEGSRLTVL.

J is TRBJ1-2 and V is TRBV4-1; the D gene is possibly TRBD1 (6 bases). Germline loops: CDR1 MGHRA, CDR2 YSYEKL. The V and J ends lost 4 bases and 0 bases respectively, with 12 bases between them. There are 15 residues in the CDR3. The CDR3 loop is CASSPGTSPNYGYTF. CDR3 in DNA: TGCGCCAGCAGCCCCGGGACATCTCCTAACTATGGCTACACCTTC.

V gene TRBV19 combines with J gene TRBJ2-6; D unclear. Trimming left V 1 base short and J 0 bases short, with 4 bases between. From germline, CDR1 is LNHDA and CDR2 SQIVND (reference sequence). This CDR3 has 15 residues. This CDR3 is CASSIGNSGANVLTF. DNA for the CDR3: TGTGCCAGTAGTATAGGTAACTCTGGGGCCAACGTCCTGACTTTC.